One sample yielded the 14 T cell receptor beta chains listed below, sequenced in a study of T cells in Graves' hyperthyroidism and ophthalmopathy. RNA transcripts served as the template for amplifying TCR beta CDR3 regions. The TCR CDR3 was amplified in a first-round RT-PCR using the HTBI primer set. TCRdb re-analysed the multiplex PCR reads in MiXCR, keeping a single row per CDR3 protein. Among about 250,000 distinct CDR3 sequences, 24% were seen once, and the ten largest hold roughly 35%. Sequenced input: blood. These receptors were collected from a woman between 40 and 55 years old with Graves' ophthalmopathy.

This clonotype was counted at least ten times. CDR3: CASSLKGLEQYF. The DNA of the CDR3 is TGCGCCAGCAGCTTGAAAGGGCTCGAGCAGTACTTC. The chain has TRBV5-1 and TRBJ2-7; D call uncertain. This CDR3 has 12 amino acids. Looked up from germline, CDR1 is SGHRS and CDR2 is YFSETQ. The V end lost 1 base, the J end lost 6 bases, and 8 bases lay between the germline ends.

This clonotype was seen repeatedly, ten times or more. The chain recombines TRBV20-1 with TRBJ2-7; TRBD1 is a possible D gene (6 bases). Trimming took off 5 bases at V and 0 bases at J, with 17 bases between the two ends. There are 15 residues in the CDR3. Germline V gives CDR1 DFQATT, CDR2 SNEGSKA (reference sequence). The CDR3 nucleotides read TGCAGTGCTGGAGGACAGTTCTCGAGCTCCTACGAGCAGTACTTC. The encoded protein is CSAGGQFSSSYEQYF.

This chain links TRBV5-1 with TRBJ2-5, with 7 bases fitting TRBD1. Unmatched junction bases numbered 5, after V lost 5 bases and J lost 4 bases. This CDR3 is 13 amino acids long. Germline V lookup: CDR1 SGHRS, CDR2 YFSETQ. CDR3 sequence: CASRGTDRETQYF. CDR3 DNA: TGCGCCAGCAGGGGGACAGACCGAGAGACCCAGTACTTC.

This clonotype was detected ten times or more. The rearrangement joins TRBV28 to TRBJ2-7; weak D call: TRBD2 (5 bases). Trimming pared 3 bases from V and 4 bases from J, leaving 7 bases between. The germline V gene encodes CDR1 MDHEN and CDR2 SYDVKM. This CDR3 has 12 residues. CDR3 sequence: CASSFREYEQYF. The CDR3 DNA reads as TGTGCCAGCAGTTTTAGGGAGTACGAGCAGTACTTC.

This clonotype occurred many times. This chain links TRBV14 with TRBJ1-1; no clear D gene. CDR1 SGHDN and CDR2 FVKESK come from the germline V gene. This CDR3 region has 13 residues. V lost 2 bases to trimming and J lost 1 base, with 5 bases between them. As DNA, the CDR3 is TGTGCCAGCAGCCAAATTTCGAACACTGAAGCTTTCTTT. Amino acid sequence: CASSQISNTEAFF.

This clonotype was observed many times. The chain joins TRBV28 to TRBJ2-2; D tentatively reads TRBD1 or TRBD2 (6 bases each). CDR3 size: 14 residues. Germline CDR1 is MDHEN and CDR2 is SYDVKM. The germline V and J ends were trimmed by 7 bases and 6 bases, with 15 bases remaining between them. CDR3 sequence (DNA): TGTGCCAGCACCGGCGGGACACCCGCCGGGGAGCTGTTTTTT. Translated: CASTGGTPAGELFF.

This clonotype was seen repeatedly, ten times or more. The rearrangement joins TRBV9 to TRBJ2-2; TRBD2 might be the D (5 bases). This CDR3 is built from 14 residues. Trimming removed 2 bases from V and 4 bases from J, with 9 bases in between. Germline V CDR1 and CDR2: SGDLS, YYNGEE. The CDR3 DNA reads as TGTGCCAGCAGCGTCGCGGGTGTCACCGGGGAGCTGTTTTTT. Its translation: CASSVAGVTGELFF.

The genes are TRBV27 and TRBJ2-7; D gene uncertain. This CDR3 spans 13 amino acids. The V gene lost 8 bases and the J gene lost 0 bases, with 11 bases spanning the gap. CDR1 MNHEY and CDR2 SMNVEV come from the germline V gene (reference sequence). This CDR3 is CASPWTASYEQYF. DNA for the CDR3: TGTGCCAGCCCTTGGACGGCCTCCTACGAGCAGTACTTC.

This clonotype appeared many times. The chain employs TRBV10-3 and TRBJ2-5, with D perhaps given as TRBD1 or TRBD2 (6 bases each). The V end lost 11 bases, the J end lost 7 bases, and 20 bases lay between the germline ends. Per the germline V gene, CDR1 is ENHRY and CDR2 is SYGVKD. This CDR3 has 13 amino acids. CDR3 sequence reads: CAAGGGTLGTQYF. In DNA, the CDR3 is TGTGCCGCTGGAGGGGGGACTCTAGGGACCCAGTACTTC.

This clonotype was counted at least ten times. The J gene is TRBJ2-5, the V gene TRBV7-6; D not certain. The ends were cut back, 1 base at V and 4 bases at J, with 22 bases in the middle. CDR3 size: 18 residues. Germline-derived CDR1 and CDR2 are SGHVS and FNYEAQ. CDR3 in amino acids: CASSLVGGRTSWGETQYF. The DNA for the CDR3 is TGTGCCAGCAGCTTAGTAGGTGGACGCACCTCATGGGGAGAGACCCAGTACTTC.

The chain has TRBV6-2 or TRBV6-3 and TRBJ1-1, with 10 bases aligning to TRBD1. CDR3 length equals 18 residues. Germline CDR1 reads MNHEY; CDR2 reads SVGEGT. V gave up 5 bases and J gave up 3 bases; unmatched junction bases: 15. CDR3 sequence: CASSRYLGQGRSYTEAFF. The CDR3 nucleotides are TGTGCCAGCAGTCGCTACCTGGGACAGGGGAGATCTTACACTGAAGCTTTCTTT.

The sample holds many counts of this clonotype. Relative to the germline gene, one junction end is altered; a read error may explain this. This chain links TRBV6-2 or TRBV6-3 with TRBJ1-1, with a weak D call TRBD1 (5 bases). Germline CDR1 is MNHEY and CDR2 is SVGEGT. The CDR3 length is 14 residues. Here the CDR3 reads CASSYGTQNAEAFF. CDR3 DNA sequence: TGTGCCAGCAGTTATGGGACCCAGAACGCTGAAGCTTTCTTT.

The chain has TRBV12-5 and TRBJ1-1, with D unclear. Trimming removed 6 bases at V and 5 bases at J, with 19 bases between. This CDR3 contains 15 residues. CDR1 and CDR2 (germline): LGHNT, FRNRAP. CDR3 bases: TGTGCTAGTGGCCCCACCCATGGGGAGGGAACTGAAGCTTTCTTT. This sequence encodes CASGPTHGEGTEAFF.

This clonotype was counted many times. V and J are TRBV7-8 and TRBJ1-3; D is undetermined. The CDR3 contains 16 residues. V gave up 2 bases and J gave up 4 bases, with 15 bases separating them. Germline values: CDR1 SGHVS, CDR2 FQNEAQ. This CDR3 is CASSLFYDSTGNTIYF. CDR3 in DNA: TGTGCCAGCAGCTTATTTTACGATTCGACAGGAAACACCATATATTTT.